The entry below describes one T cell receptor beta chain. The data originate from a study of PD-1 blockade in classical Hodgkin lymphoma. Specified time point: newly diagnosed, previously untreated cHL patient sample. Measured with immunoSEQ multiplex PCR; TCRdb has only the in-frame clones, and not every one. The table lists roughly 70,000 clones, over 85% of them singletons, with 2.6% in the top ten. CDR3 length: 16 amino acids. Germline CDR1 SGHAT, CDR2 FQNNGV. V lost 6 bases and J lost 0; bases outside the gene matches: 6. The TCR comes from a human donor with classical Hodgkin lymphoma. V is TRBV11-2 and J is TRBJ2-2; TRBD2 agrees at 8 bases. Sequencing used peripheral blood mononuclear cells (PBMCs). The CDR3 loop reads CASRTPGLANTGELFF. The CDR3 DNA reads as TGTGCCAGCAGGACCCCGGGACTAGCGAACACCGGGGAGCTGTTTTTT. Drawing the rest from reference TRBV11-2 and TRBJ2-2, the complete variable domain is EAGVAQSPRYKIIEKRQSVAFWCNPISGHATLYWYQQILGQGPKLLIQFQNNGVVDDSQLPKDRFSAERLKGVDSTLKIQPAKLEDSAVYLCASRTPGLANTGELFFGEGSRLTVL.